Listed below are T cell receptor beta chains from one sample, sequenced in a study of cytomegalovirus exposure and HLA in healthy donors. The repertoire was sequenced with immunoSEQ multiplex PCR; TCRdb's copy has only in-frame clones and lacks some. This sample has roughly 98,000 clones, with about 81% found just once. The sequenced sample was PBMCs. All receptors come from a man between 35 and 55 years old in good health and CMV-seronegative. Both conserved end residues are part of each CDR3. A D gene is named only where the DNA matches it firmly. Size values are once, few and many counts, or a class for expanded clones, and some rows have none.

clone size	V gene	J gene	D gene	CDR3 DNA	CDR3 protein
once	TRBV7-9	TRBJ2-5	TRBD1	TGTTCCAGCAGCTTCCCTTCACCCCCGGTAGCCAGGGGGCAGGAGACCCAGTACTTC	CSSSFPSPPVARGQETQYF
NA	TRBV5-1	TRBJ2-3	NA	TGCGCCAGCAGCACGCCCCCCTCACAAGATACGCAGTATTTT	CASSTPPSQDTQYF
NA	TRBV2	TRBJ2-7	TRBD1	TGTGCCTGTAGACAGGGTCGGTACGAGCAGTACTTC	CACRQGRYEQYF
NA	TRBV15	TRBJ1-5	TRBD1	TGTGCCACCAGCAGGGACAGGGGTCGACCCCAGCATTTT	CATSRDRGRPQHF
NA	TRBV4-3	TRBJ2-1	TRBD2	TGCGCCAGCAGCCAAGATGGGAGGGGCTCCTACAATGAGCAGTTCTTC	CASSQDGRGSYNEQFF
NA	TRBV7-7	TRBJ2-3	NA	TGTGCCAGCAGCTTAGCGCCCAGGGTAGATAGCACAGATACGCAGTATTTT	CASSLAPRVDSTDTQYF
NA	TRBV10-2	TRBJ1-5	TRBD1	TGCGCCAGCAGTGACCAGGGGGCAGGGCAGCCCCAGCATTTT	CASSDQGAGQPQHF
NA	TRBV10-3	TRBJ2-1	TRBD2	TGTGCCATCAGTGAGGGGACTAGCGGGGGCCTGAGCTCCTACAATGAGCAGTTCTTC	CAISEGTSGGLSSYNEQFF
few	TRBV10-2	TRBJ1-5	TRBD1	TGCGCCAGCAGAGCCTCCGGGACAGGGGGACAGCCCCAGCATTTT	CASRASGTGGQPQHF
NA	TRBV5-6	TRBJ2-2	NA	TGTGCCAGCAGCCGAACTAGACAGAACACCGGGGAGCTGTTTTTT	CASSRTRQNTGELFF
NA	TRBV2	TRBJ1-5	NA	TGTGCCAGCAGTGCGGAGTCTTTGCGGACACGCAATCAGCCCCAGCATTTT	CASSAESLRTRNQPQHF
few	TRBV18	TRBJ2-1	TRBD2	TGTGCCAGCTCACCCGGACTAGCCCTTGAGCAGTTCTTC	CASSPGLALEQFF
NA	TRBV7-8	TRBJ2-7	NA	TGTGCCAGCAGCGTGCCCGGACAGACCACCTACGAGCAGTACTTC	CASSVPGQTTYEQYF
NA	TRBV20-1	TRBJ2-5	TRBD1	TGCAGTGGCCCGAGTTCCGGACAGGCGGACTTC	CSGPSSGQADF
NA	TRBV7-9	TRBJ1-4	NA	TGTGCCAGCAGCTTAGCGCGCGGGGGCGCGGGTGAAAAACTGTTTTTT	CASSLARGGAGEKLFF
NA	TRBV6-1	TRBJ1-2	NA	TGTGCCAGCAGTGAAGGCGAGACATTCGTCTATGGCTACACCTTC	CASSEGETFVYGYTF
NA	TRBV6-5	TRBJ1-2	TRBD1	TGTGCCAGCACCCCCGGGAGGGGGCTCAGGGGCTACACCTTC	CASTPGRGLRGYTF
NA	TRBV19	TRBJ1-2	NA	TGTGCCAGTATGCGGTCTTCTTCCGCTAGAGGCTACACCTTC	CASMRSSSARGYTF
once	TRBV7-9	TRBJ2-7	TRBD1	TGTGCCAGCAGCCCGTCCCGGACAGGGCACTACGAGCAGTACTTC	CASSPSRTGHYEQYF
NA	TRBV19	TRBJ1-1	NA	TGTGCCAGTAGTAAGACAGCCATGAACACTGAAGCTTTCTTT	CASSKTAMNTEAFF
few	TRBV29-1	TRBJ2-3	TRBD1	TGCAGCGTTGAAGATGGGCTTCCGGGACAGGGGTCAGATACGCAGTATTTT	CSVEDGLPGQGSDTQYF
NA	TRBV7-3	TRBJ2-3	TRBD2	TGTGCCAGCAGCACTGGACTAGTCACAGATACGCAGTATTTT	CASSTGLVTDTQYF
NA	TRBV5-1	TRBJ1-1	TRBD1	TGCGCCAGCAGCTTCGGGACAGTCATGAACACTGAAGCTTTCTTT	CASSFGTVMNTEAFF
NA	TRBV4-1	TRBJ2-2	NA	TGCGCCAGCAGCCAAATAGGGGGACCCGGGGAGCTGTTTTTT	CASSQIGGPGELFF
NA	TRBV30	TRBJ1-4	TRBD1	TGTGCCGGACAGGGGGTGGATAATGAAAAACTGTTTTTT	CAGQGVDNEKLFF
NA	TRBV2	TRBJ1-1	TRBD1	TGTGCCAGCAGTGAGGGACAGGGCGACACTGAAGCTTTCTTT	CASSEGQGDTEAFF
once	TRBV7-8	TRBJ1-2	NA	TGTGCCAGCAGCTTAGGTCAGGGCGGTGGCTACACCTTC	CASSLGQGGGYTF
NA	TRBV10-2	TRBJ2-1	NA	TGCGCCAGCAGTGCGGACAGTTACAATGAGCAGTTCTTC	CASSADSYNEQFF
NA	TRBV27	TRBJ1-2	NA	TGTGCCAGCAGTTTTTCCCCCCTGAACTATGGCTACACCTTC	CASSFSPLNYGYTF
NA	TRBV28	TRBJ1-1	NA	TGTGCCAGCAGTTTGGAGGAAGCTTTCTTT	CASSLEEAFF
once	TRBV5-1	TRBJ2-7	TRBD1	TGCGCCGGCAGCTTACAGGGGCGTGGACCCTACGAGCAGTACTTC	CAGSLQGRGPYEQYF
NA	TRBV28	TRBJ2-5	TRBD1	TGTGCCAGCAGTTTCGCGGACAGGGGTGAACAAGAGACCCAGTACTTC	CASSFADRGEQETQYF
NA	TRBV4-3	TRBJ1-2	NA	TGCGCCAGCAGCCAAGACCACAGCCCTAACTATGGCTACACCTTC	CASSQDHSPNYGYTF
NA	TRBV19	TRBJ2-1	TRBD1	TGTGCCAGTAGTTCGGTTGGACAGGACAGGGGCTACAATGAGCAGTTCTTC	CASSSVGQDRGYNEQFF
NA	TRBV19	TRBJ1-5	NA	TGTGCCAGTAGTATAGGCCGGGATCAGCCCCAGCATTTT	CASSIGRDQPQHF
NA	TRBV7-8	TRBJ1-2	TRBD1	TGTGCCAGCAGCCCCGCAAGGCGGACAGGCTATGGCTACACCTTC	CASSPARRTGYGYTF
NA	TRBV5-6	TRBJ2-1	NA	TGTGCCAGCAGCTTCACAGGGCGGAATGAGCAGTTCTTC	CASSFTGRNEQFF
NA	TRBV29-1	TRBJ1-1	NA	TGCAGCGTTGTAACAGGCGCCACTGAAGCTTTCTTT	CSVVTGATEAFF
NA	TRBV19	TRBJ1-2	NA	TGTGCCAGTAGTACGTTTCAGGGCACCTATGGCTACACCTTC	CASSTFQGTYGYTF
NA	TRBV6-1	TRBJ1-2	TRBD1	TGTGCCAGCAGGGGGGGACAGGGGAACTATGGCTACACCTTC	CASRGGQGNYGYTF
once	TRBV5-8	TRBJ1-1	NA	TGTGCCAGCCCCACAAGATTTCTCCGGGGATTCGTCCCGAACACTGAAGCTTTCTTT	CASPTRFLRGFVPNTEAFF